Only a few counts were recorded for the clone carrying this T cell receptor (beta chain). Its antigen is not identified. Primers for the PCR totalled 60 Vbeta and 13 Jbeta. TCRdb's copy holds only in-frame clones and misses some; the assay was immunoSEQ multiplex PCR. This table has fewer than 200,000 clones, over 60% appearing once. These data belong to a study of cytomegalovirus exposure and HLA in healthy donors. Notes on the study in general: Both high specificity and high sensitivity reportedly marked the classifier's diagnosis of cytomegalovirus status.

Trimming took off 3 bases at V and 3 bases at J, with 9 bases between the two ends. CDR3 size: 13 residues. The V gene's germline CDR1 is KGHSH and CDR2 LQKENI. This receptor was identified in a female donor in good health and CMV-seronegative. J is TRBJ2-7 and V is TRBV18; weak D call: TRBD2 (6 bases). Sequenced: PBMCs. The CDR3, as DNA: TGTGCCAGCTCACCTAGCGGTTTCTACGAGCAGTACTTC. Residues: CASSPSGFYEQYF.